This TCR beta chain comes out of a study of STAT5B mutations in CD4+ large granular lymphocyte leukemia. As for this clone: Its antigen is unidentified.

Overall study results and limits: Top patient clones used TRBV06 genes more often: 8/27 versus 2/35 in controls.

Sequencing was at survey level. The authors' processing: The detection floor for productive clonotype frequency was 2.59 x 10-5. The table came from immunoSEQ multiplex PCR; TCRdb's copy has only in-frame clones and leaves some out. D and trimming were read from the DNA, whereas the V and J calls and clone size are those reported in that table. The sample comprises 25,000 to 35,000 clones, nearly 80% of which are singletons, and approximately 2.5% rests with the top ten. The trim removed 4 bases at V and 4 bases at J, leaving 4 bases unmatched. This CDR3 has 15 amino acids. The germline V gene has CDR1 MNHNS and CDR2 SASEGT.

The genes are TRBV6-1 and TRBJ2-1; TRBD1 matches 10 bases. The receptor's source is a human donor in good health. Sequenced: CD4+ T cells from blood buffy coats. The CDR3 reads CASSARDRGYNEQFF. CDR3 sequence (DNA): TGTGCCAGCAGTGCCCGGGACAGGGGTTACAATGAGCAGTTCTTC.